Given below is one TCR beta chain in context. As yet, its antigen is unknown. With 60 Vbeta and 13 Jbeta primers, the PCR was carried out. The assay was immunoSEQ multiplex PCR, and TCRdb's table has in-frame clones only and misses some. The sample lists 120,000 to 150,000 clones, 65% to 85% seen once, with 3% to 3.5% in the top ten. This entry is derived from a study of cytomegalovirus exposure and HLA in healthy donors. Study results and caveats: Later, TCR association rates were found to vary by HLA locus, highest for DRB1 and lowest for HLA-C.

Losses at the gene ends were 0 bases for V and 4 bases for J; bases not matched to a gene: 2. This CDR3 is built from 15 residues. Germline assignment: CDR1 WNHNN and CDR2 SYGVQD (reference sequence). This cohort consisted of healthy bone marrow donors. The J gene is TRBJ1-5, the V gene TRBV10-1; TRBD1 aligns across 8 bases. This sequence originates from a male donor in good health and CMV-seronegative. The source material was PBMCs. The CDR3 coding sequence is TGCGCCAGCAGTGAGTCTAACAGGGGGAATCAGCCCCAGCATTTT. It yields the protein CASSESNRGNQPQHF.